This T cell receptor (beta chain) was identified in a study of T cell responses to AZD1222 COVID-19 vaccine. V was cut by 5 bases and J by 2 bases, with 9 bases left in between. Germline V gene sequence: CDR1 SGHNT, CDR2 YENEEA. The CDR3 runs to 13 residues. Repertoires were generated with immunoSEQ multiplex PCR, while TCRdb's copy carries only in-frame clones and drops some. Of 72,000 or so clones in the sample, roughly nine tenths were seen once. The chain is built from TRBV11-3 and TRBJ1-1; D remains unclear. This material consisted of peripheral blood, taken on day 0 of AZD1222 vaccination. This sequence was found in an adult in good health. CDR3: CASSLPRNTEAFF. DNA of the CDR3: TGTGCCAGCAGCCTCCCACGCAACACTGAAGCTTTCTTT.